This entry lists 9 T cell receptor beta chains sequenced from one sample in a study of molecular identifiers for immune sequencing clone quantification. MiXCR, run by TCRdb on the PCR reads, gives a single entry per CDR3 protein. The sample includes nearly 650,000 distinct CDR3 sequences, roughly 23% of them seen just once. Sequencing was done on a sample of naive CD8+ T cells from blood, with Jurkat cell RNA spiked in. Documented subset: FACS-sorted CD8+CD4-CCR7+CD45RA+ naive T cells. All receptors derive from a human donor in good health. Some libraries in this study had Jurkat cell RNA spiked in.

This clonotype was detected only a few times. The chain combines TRBV3-2 with TRBJ1-1; TRBD1, the D gene given by the table, was not confirmed from the DNA. TRBV3-2 is an annotated pseudogene. This CDR3 spans 14 amino acids. The CDR3 DNA sequence: TGTGCCAGCAGCCAAGACGACAGAAACACTGAAGCTTTCTTT. Translating it yields CASSQDDRNTEAFF.

To note about this clonotype: Just one base apart from a much larger clone, this may be a read error. CDR3 in amino acids: CASSLSGHNVQFF. In DNA, the CDR3 is TGTGCCAGCAGCTTATCAGGCCACAATGTGCAGTTCTTC. The rearrangement joins TRBV11-2 to TRBJ2-1; no reliable D call. Per the germline V gene, CDR1 is SGHAT and CDR2 is FQNNGV. This CDR3 has 13 residues.

Many counts were recorded for this clonotype. The genes are TRBV20-1 and TRBJ2-7, with a possible D match to TRBD1 (5 bases). Per germline, CDR1 DFQATT and CDR2 SNEGSKA (reference sequence). V was clipped by 0 bases and J by 2 bases, with 8 bases between them. This CDR3 has 13 amino acids. The CDR3 protein is CSAREGPAYEQYF. The CDR3 DNA sequence: TGCAGTGCTAGAGAGGGGCCCGCCTACGAGCAGTACTTC.

This clonotype has a count of ten or more. The chain carries TRBV24-1 and TRBJ2-1; D remains ambiguous. The CDR3 runs to 12 residues. V lost 3 bases and J 6 bases, leaving 5 bases between the germline ends. Germline lookup yields CDR1 KGHDR and CDR2 SFDVKD. The CDR3 nucleotides read TGTGCCACCAGTGATCTATTCAATGAGCAGTTCTTC. Translated, it gives CATSDLFNEQFF.

The V and J genes are TRBV4-1 and TRBJ2-1; 9 bases map to TRBD1. Unmatched junction bases numbered 15, after V lost 0 bases and J lost 12 bases. Looked up from germline, CDR1 is MGHRA and CDR2 is YSYEKL. The CDR3 is made up of 17 amino acids. CDR3 DNA: TGCGCCAGCAGCCAAGATCGGGGGACAGGGACCTTGAGTGCGCAGTTCTTC. The encoded protein is CASSQDRGTGTLSAQFF.

The V gene is TRBV30, the J gene TRBJ2-1, with D possibly matching TRBD2 (6 bases). Between the trimmed V and J ends, which lost 3 bases and 4 bases, there was a span of 13 bases. Germline CDR1 reads GTSNPN; CDR2 reads SVGIG (reference sequence). CDR3 size: 14 residues. The CDR3 DNA is TGTGCCTGGAGCTACGGGGCGGGGTACAATGAGCAGTTCTTC. Translating gives CAWSYGAGYNEQFF.

The chain employs TRBV18 and TRBJ1-4, with unresolved D. The CDR3 has 11 residues. Trimming left V 4 bases short and J 12 bases short, with 9 bases between. The V gene's germline CDR1 is KGHSH and CDR2 LQKENI. The CDR3 spells CASSRGLELFF. DNA of the CDR3: TGTGCCAGCTCACGAGGATTGGAACTGTTTTTT.

Comment on this clonotype: A read error may be the cause here, since a much bigger clone is one base away. This is likely a read error, given that the CDR3 carries no conserved phenylalanine or tryptophan at its end. This chain links TRBV6-2 or TRBV6-3 with TRBJ2-7, with D perhaps TRBD2 (5 bases). V gave up 0 bases and J gave up 3 bases, with 12 bases separating them. Germline loops: CDR1 MNHEY, CDR2 SVGEGT. The CDR3 runs to 15 residues. The CDR3 loop is CASSYSHPEGYEQYL. The CDR3 DNA reads TGTGCCAGCAGTTACTCACATCCCGAGGGCTACGAGCAGTACCTC.

The chain carries TRBV4-1 and TRBJ1-6; D not certain. Germline CDR1 MGHRA, CDR2 YSYEKL. The V and J ends lost 7 bases and 2 bases respectively, with 12 bases between them. The CDR3 is 15 residues long. The DNA of the CDR3 is TGCGCCAGCAAAGAAAATCCGGCCTATAATTCACCCCTCCACTTT. Its protein product is CASKENPAYNSPLHF.